This T cell receptor beta chain was documented in a study of blood T cell repertoires in COVID-19. Study overall: Sample material is recorded as cDNA or gDNA derived from T cells, B-cell-depleted T cells, or PBMCs.

Original methodology: Amplifying reference gene primers gave estimates of nucleated cell counts. Sequencing was performed with immunoSEQ multiplex PCR; in TCRdb, only in-frame clones are kept and a portion is missing. V and J calls and clone size are those listed in that table; D and trimming were worked out from the DNA. Seen here are under 250,000 clones, 90% to 95% observed once, and the top ten hold 1.2%. This CDR3 spans 15 amino acids. V dropped 7 bases and J dropped 0 bases, with 13 bases sitting between them. Germline CDR1 is SGHAT and CDR2 is FQNNGV. Sequencing was carried out using peripheral blood. J is TRBJ1-3 and V is TRBV11-2; maybe TRBD1 (5 bases). This clonotype was sampled from a man aged 25 to 45 with acute or convalescent COVID-19. CDR3 region: CASTWDGSSGNTIYF. The CDR3 bases are TGTGCCAGCACCTGGGACGGGAGCTCTGGAAACACCATATATTTT.